This T cell receptor (beta chain) is from a study of CD8+ T cells in alopecia areata (dated by TCRdb to between 2017 and 2018). About the investigation overall: Treated patients were enrolled in an open-label pilot trial of oral tofacitinib, 5 to 10 mg twice daily, for moderate-to-severe alopecia areata. Biopsies were taken from tofacitinib-treated patients at baseline and at 4 and 24 weeks of treatment, and a later scalp biopsy was taken in several of the tofacitinib-treated patients. For the treated patients, the SALT score, which quantifies what percentage of scalp surface area is affected, served as the measure of disease severity. On the human side, TCRbeta sequencing was run on scalp tissue and on sorted CD4+ and CD8+ peripheral blood T cells from healthy controls and from alopecia areata patients with either patchy or totalis/universalis disease. Scalp clonality was compared across normal scalp (n=4), patchy alopecia areata scalp (n=8), and alopecia totalis/universalis scalp (n=8). In both human patients and the C3H/HeJ mouse model, the study applied high-throughput TCRbeta sequencing to look at T cell clonal expansion in alopecia areata. RNA was extracted with the PAXgene miRNA kit for fixed scalp, the miRNeasy kit for PBMCs, and the RNeasy kit for mouse skin. Patients stayed on tofacitinib for 6 to 18 months and then had 6 months of follow-up off drug so that delayed response and recurrence could be assessed. Amplification of TCRbeta CDR3 regions was done by immunoSEQ multiplex PCR using 35 Vbeta forward primers and 13 Jbeta reverse primers. The paper as a whole reports these results and caveats: With tofacitinib, both scalp clonality and the number of expanded CD8+ clones among the top 100 scalp clones went down significantly. Shared TCR sequences between patients were less evident than in mice, which may be partly attributable to HLA diversity in the patient population. Because the treated cohort was small and had only one nonresponder, larger studies are needed to examine links between baseline CD8+ expansion and response. Unlike mouse skin, where gammadelta T cells dominate, normal human skin contains resident alphabeta T cells that get sequenced too, which complicates analysis of the scalp TCR repertoire. During tofacitinib treatment, many expanded lesional clones remained in scalp and blood, and this persistence may partly explain relapse after treatment is stopped. Compared with normal scalp, lesional scalp had higher clonality and more expanded CD8+ clones, particularly in alopecia totalis/universalis, a pattern that suggests antigenic drive.

Libraries were built with the immunoSEQ multiplex PCR assay. To provide template for TCR sequencing, every sample had RNA extracted and reverse transcribed into cDNA. First-strand cDNA was synthesized with SuperScript III using a 2:1 mix of oligo-dT and random hexamers. Amplification bias was assessed with a synthetic immune receptor repertoire, and residual bias was removed computationally. For the original study's pipeline: Raw reads were preprocessed for error removal, and CDR3 was defined according to IMGT conventions as running from the conserved cysteine to phenylalanine. Clonality was calculated as 1 minus Shannon entropy normalized by log2 of the number of productive unique TCRs. CD4 or CD8 identity of scalp clones was inferred by cross-referencing scalp TCRbeta sequences with sorted blood CD4 and CD8 repertoires. As stored in TCRdb, this immuneACCESS dataset retains in-frame rearrangements with V and J assigned. A fraction of the clones does not appear; measured against another copy, unresolved V genes explain less than half of the discrepancy, and the remainder lacks a known reason. The V and J calls and the clone size are those of that table, but D and trimming were determined from the DNA. The sample has under 200,000 clones on record, about two thirds of them singletons. The ten largest make up over 0.85% of the sample.

This specimen's time point label, per the study, means: less than five weeks on oral tofacitinib. According to the study, the label for this sample's treatment or condition signals: oral pan-JAK inhibitor, 5-10 mg twice daily. Lesional scalp punch biopsies and peripheral blood were obtained from alopecia areata patients. PBMCs were isolated by density centrifugation and stained for CD3, CD4 and CD8, after which CD4+ and CD8+ T cells were sorted on a FACSAria. A word on this clone: There is no known antigen for this receptor. No qualities accompany the bases; no much larger clone lies one base away.

From its cysteine to its phenylalanine, the CDR3 spans 13 amino acids. The kept DNA is CDR3 alone, 39 bases in frame from the first base. After removal of 6 bases from V and 7 bases from J, the junction retains 6 bases not matched to a gene. Via the germline V gene, CDR1 is SQVTM and CDR2 ANQGSEA. The rearranged segments are TRBV29-1 and TRBJ2-1; TRBD1 matches 10 bases in the middle. The source of this sequence is a human donor with alopecia areata. Specimen: CD4+ T cells sorted from blood, collected at week 4, from a patient treated with tofacitinib. The CDR3 amino acid sequence is: CSVDRGKRNEQFF. The nucleotide sequence is given as TGCAGCGTGGACAGGGGGAAAAGGAATGAGCAGTTCTTC.